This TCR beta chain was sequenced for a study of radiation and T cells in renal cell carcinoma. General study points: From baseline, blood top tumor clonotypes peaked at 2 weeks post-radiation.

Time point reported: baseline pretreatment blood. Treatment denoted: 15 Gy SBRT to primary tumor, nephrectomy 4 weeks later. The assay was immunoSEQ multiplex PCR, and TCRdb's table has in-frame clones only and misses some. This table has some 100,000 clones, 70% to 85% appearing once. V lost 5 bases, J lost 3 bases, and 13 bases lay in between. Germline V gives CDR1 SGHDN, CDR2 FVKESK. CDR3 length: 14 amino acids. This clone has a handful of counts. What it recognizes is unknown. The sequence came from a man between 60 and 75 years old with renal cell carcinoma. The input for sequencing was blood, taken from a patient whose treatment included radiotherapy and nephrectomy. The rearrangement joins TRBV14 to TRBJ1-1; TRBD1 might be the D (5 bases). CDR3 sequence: CASSARVLDTEAFF. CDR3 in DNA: TGTGCCAGCAGCGCCAGGGTTTTAGACACTGAAGCTTTCTTT.